This TCR beta chain was recovered during a study of blood T cells in healthy people across ages. A J-beta primer mix and a sample-barcoded 5' primer were used in a second PCR of roughly 7 to 12 cycles. Using its own MiXCR run on the 5' RACE reads, TCRdb lists one record per CDR3 protein. The data hold over a million distinct CDR3 sequences, with roughly 64% observed a single time. Each sample provided at least 6 micrograms of extracted total RNA. The sample holds a few counts of this clonotype. The antigen remains undetermined. The study, taken as a whole, reports: Strong correlation linked observed beta diversity and percent naive T cells. The recorded TCR beta diversity per million T cells decreased in a roughly linear manner with age. Estimates drawn from one million T cells were deemed to understate diversity.

This TCR derives from a man aged 18 to 29 in good health. The specimen sequenced was blood.

This chain's CDR3 is CSANPTTSSSYEQYF. The CDR3 region has the DNA TGCAGTGCTAACCCTACAACCTCTAGCTCCTACGAGCAGTACTTC. This chain uses TRBV20-1 with TRBJ2-7; D uncertain. Trimming cost V 4 bases and J 0 bases, with 16 bases left between them. This CDR3 has 15 residues. Germline lookup yields CDR1 DFQATT and CDR2 SNEGSKA (reference sequence).